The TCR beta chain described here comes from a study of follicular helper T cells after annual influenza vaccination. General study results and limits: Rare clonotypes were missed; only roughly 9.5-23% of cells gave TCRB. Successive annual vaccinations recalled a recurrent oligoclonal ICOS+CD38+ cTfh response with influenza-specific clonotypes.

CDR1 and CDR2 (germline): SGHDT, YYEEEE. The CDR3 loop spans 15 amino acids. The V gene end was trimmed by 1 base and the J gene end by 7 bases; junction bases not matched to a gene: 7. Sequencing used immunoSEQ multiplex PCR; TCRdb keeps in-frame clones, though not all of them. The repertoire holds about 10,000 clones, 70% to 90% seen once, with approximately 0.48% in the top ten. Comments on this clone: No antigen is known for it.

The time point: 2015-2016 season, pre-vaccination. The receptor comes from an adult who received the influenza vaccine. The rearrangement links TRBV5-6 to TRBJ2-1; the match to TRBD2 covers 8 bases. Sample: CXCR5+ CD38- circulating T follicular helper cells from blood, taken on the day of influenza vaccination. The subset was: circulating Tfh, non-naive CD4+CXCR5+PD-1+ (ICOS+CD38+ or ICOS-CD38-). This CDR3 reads CASSLPGGPGNEQFF. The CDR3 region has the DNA TGTGCCAGCAGCTTGCCGGGGGGGCCGGGGAATGAGCAGTTCTTC.